These 24 T cell receptor beta chains were sequenced from one sample in a study of cytomegalovirus exposure and HLA in healthy donors. With 60 Vbeta and 13 Jbeta primers, the PCR was carried out. Sequenced by immunoSEQ multiplex PCR; TCRdb stores in-frame clones only, minus some. The table includes 65,000 to 85,000 clones, about four fifths detected once. Sequenced: PBMCs. These receptors came from a woman in her forties in good health and CMV-seropositive.

This clone was observed once. The chain has TRBV6-5 and TRBJ1-2, with a weak D call TRBD1 (6 bases). This CDR3 has 14 amino acids. Trimming removed 5 bases at V and 6 bases at J, with 16 bases between. The V gene's germline CDR1 is MNHEY and CDR2 SVGAGI. The CDR3 DNA reads as TGTGCCAGCAGTCAAGGCGGGGGGCATCATGGCTACACCTTC. This encodes CASSQGGGHHGYTF.

V and J are TRBV4-2 and TRBJ2-3; 7 bases agree with TRBD2. J was trimmed by 2 bases and V by 1 base; bases with no gene match: 6. The CDR3 extends over 16 amino acids. Germline V gene data show CDR1 as LGHNA and CDR2 as YNFKEQ. The CDR3 protein is CASSQAAGTTTDTQYF. CDR3 coding DNA: TGTGCCAGCAGCCAAGCCGCCGGGACTACCACAGATACGCAGTATTTT.

This clone was seen a single time. This sequence joins TRBV11-3 and TRBJ2-3, with 14 bases matching TRBD2. J gave up 4 bases and V 5 bases, and 17 bases lay outside the gene matches. The CDR3 is made up of 20 amino acids. The germline CDR1 and CDR2 sequences are SGHNT and YENEEA. The CDR3 is CASSPRTSGGLGGMPDTQYF. The CDR3 DNA sequence: TGTGCCAGCAGCCCGCGGACTAGCGGGGGGTTAGGGGGTATGCCAGATACGCAGTATTTT.

This sequence joins TRBV18 and TRBJ1-1; TRBD1 might be the D (6 bases). V was shortened by 3 bases and J by 3 bases, with 11 bases between the two germline ends. Germline V gene lookup returns CDR1 KGHSH and CDR2 LQKENI. CDR3 length: 14 residues. The CDR3: CASSPIKGDTEAFF. The DNA for the CDR3 is TGTGCCAGCTCACCGATCAAGGGGGACACTGAAGCTTTCTTT.

The chain couples TRBV2 to TRBJ2-2; 8 bases fit TRBD2. Trimming at V came to 4 bases and at J to 6 bases, leaving 7 bases not matched to a gene. The germline V gene has CDR1 SNHLY and CDR2 FYNNEI. The CDR3 contains 15 residues. CDR3 region: CASSGETSVSGELFF. The DNA of the CDR3 is TGTGCCAGCAGTGGTGAGACTAGCGTCTCCGGGGAGCTGTTTTTT.

V gene TRBV7-9 combines with J gene TRBJ1-5, with D perhaps matching TRBD1 (5 bases). The V gene's germline CDR1 is SEHNR and CDR2 FQNEAQ (reference sequence). CDR3 size: 15 residues. Trimming left V 2 bases short and J 3 bases short, with 11 bases between. The CDR3 reads CASSLSGTFNQPQHF. The CDR3 nucleotides read TGTGCCAGCAGCTTATCAGGGACTTTCAATCAGCCCCAGCATTTT.

The genes are TRBV5-1 and TRBJ2-7, with 9 bases that match TRBD2. The germline gives CDR1 SGHRS, CDR2 YFSETQ. CDR3 length: 15 residues. V dropped 2 bases and J dropped 0; count of bases not matched to a gene: 3. CDR3 sequence: CASSFSGGLSYEQYF. In DNA, the CDR3 is TGCGCCAGCAGCTTTAGCGGGGGCCTCTCCTACGAGCAGTACTTC.

This clone turned up a few times. This sequence joins TRBV5-1 and TRBJ2-6, with 7 bases that match TRBD1. CDR1 is SGHRS and CDR2 is YFSETQ in the germline V gene. The V segment lost 4 bases and the J segment 1 base; nucleotides outside the gene matches: 2. The CDR3 consists of 15 residues. CDR3 amino acids: CASSPTGSGANVLTF. The CDR3 region has the DNA TGCGCCAGCAGCCCGACAGGGTCTGGGGCCAACGTCCTGACTTTC.

This chain links TRBV9 with TRBJ1-1; 7 positions match TRBD1. Germline-derived CDR1 and CDR2 are SGDLS and YYNGEE. V lost 1 base, J lost 1 base, and 7 bases stayed unmatched. This CDR3 region has 16 residues. The CDR3 DNA reads as TGTGCCAGCAGCGTAAAAACAGGGGTATGGAACACTGAAGCTTTCTTT. Amino acid sequence: CASSVKTGVWNTEAFF.

This rearrangement joins TRBV18 to TRBJ2-3; TRBD2 matches at 8 bases. The germline V gene encodes CDR1 KGHSH and CDR2 LQKENI. This CDR3 comprises 16 residues. Trimming took 2 bases from V and 8 from J; bases not matched to a gene: 12. The CDR3 sequence is CASSPSRGGDQRTQYF. CDR3 in DNA: TGTGCCAGCTCACCAAGCCGGGGGGGAGACCAACGTACGCAGTATTTT.

This clone appeared once. The same CDR3 arises from other DNA sequences in this sample as well. The V and J genes are TRBV6-1 and TRBJ1-3; D may be TRBD1 (6 bases). Germline values: CDR1 MNHNS, CDR2 SASEGT. Trimming cost V 2 bases and J 1 base, with 9 bases left between them. The CDR3 length is 15 residues. In nucleotides, the CDR3 is TGTGCCAGCAGTGAAAGGGGGGGGTCTGGAAACACCATATATTTT. Translating it yields CASSERGGSGNTIYF.

The chain has TRBV5-1 and TRBJ2-3; D is perhaps TRBD1 (5 bases). Trimming took off 6 bases at V and 4 bases at J, with 18 bases between the two ends. This CDR3 region has 15 residues. Germline lookup yields CDR1 SGHRS and CDR2 YFSETQ. CDR3 sequence: CASTTRQGGPDTQYF. In DNA, the CDR3 is TGCGCCAGCACCACTCGGCAGGGTGGCCCAGATACGCAGTATTTT.

The chain joins TRBV6-6 to TRBJ2-3, with D maybe TRBD1 (7 bases). Germline V lookup: CDR1 MNHNY, CDR2 SVGAGI (reference sequence). Trimming took off 4 bases at V and 5 bases at J, with 10 bases between the two ends. This CDR3 contains 13 residues. The CDR3 here is CASSFQGGDTQYF. For the CDR3, the DNA is TGTGCCAGCAGTTTCCAGGGGGGAGATACGCAGTATTTT.

This clone was counted between two and nine times. This chain connects TRBV5-1 to TRBJ1-2; no clear D. Germline CDR1 SGHRS, CDR2 YFSETQ. CDR3 length: 13 residues. V was shortened by 4 bases and J by 8 bases, with 15 bases between the two germline ends. The CDR3 spells CASSPESYWGYTF. Written as DNA, the CDR3 is TGCGCCAGCAGCCCGGAGAGTTACTGGGGCTACACCTTC.

The rearrangement uses TRBV9 and TRBJ2-3; D call uncertain. Germline V gene sequence: CDR1 SGDLS, CDR2 YYNGEE. Deletions cut 4 bases from V and 0 bases from J, with 12 bases between. The CDR3 extends over 15 amino acids. CDR3 loop: CASSLYFPSTDTQYF. CDR3 bases: TGTGCCAGCAGCCTATACTTTCCTAGCACAGATACGCAGTATTTT.

This clone is a singleton in its sample. This CDR3 is CASSFPLGTGGANYGYTF. CDR3 nucleotide sequence: TGTGCCAGCAGTTTCCCCCTTGGGACAGGTGGTGCGAACTATGGCTACACCTTC. The V and J genes are TRBV28 and TRBJ1-2; 8 nucleotides agree with TRBD1. This CDR3 has 18 residues. The V gene end was trimmed by 3 bases and the J gene end by 2 bases; junction bases not matched to a gene: 14. Germline lookup yields CDR1 MDHEN and CDR2 SYDVKM.

J is TRBJ2-7 and V is TRBV5-1, with D possibly being TRBD1 (5 bases). The V gene's germline CDR1 is SGHRS and CDR2 YFSETQ. Trimming stripped 0 bases from V and 0 bases from J, with 7 bases between. This CDR3 spans 14 amino acids. The CDR3 sequence: CASSLDRRSYEQYF. The DNA of the CDR3 is TGCGCCAGCAGCTTGGACAGGCGCTCCTACGAGCAGTACTTC. Full variable domain (missing parts from reference TRBV5-1 and TRBJ2-7): KAGVTQTPRYLIKTRGQQVTLSCSPISGHRSVSWYQQTPGQGLQFLFEYFSETQRNKGNFPGRFSGRQFSNSRSEMNVSTLELGDSALYLCASSLDRRSYEQYFGPGTRLTVT.

The rearrangement uses TRBV6-5 and TRBJ1-1; D call uncertain. V lost 1 base and J lost 5, with 14 bases in between. The CDR3 runs to 15 residues. Germline V gene lookup returns CDR1 MNHEY and CDR2 SVGAGI. CDR3 DNA: TGTGCCAGCAGTTACTTAAGCGGGGTAAGGACTGAAGCTTTCTTT. This codes for CASSYLSGVRTEAFF.

This chain connects TRBV5-6 to TRBJ2-2; TRBD1 matches 8 bases. The CDR3 contains 17 residues. V was pared by 0 bases and J by 2 bases, with 6 bases of the junction left unmatched. Germline V CDR1 and CDR2: SGHDT, YYEEEE. CDR3 region: CASSLALTGVNTGELFF. The CDR3 nucleotides are TGTGCCAGCAGCTTGGCCCTGACAGGGGTCAACACCGGGGAGCTGTTTTTT.

In this sample, this clone turned up once. Germline is not matched at one junction end, which may reflect a read error. The chain employs TRBV7-9 and TRBJ1-1; unclear D gene. Germline assignment: CDR1 SEHNR and CDR2 FQNEAQ (reference sequence). The CDR3 covers 12 residues. CDR3 bases: TGTTCCAGCAGCCCCCGTCCCACTGAAGCTTTCTTT. Its protein product is CSSSPRPTEAFF.

The chain uses TRBV19 and TRBJ2-1; D may be TRBD1 (6 bases). The CDR3 covers 13 residues. Germline V CDR1 and CDR2: LNHDA, SQIVND (reference sequence). V was shortened by 4 bases and J by 6 bases, with 10 bases between the two germline ends. The CDR3 DNA is TGTGCCAGTAGTAGGACAGAAAGCAATGAGCAGTTCTTC. Protein: CASSRTESNEQFF.

This chain uses TRBV6-5 with TRBJ2-7; D might be TRBD1 (6 bases). This CDR3 is 11 amino acids long. Germline CDR1 is MNHEY and CDR2 is SVGAGI. Trimming took 11 bases from V and 5 from J, leaving 13 bases between them. The CDR3 spells CASRKGDEQYF. CDR3 DNA sequence: TGTGCCTCCAGGAAGGGGGACGAGCAGTACTTC.

The chain uses TRBV6-6 and TRBJ2-7; D gene ambiguous. This CDR3 has 14 amino acids. Per germline, CDR1 MNHNY and CDR2 SVGAGI (reference sequence). Trimming shortened V by 1 base and J by 0 bases, and 7 bases separated the two germline ends. The CDR3 sequence: CASSYYPYSYEQYF. CDR3 DNA sequence: TGTGCCAGCAGTTACTATCCCTACTCCTACGAGCAGTACTTC.

This chain uses TRBV5-4 with TRBJ1-6, with D hard to call. CDR3 length equals 15 residues. The germline gives CDR1 SGHNT, CDR2 YYREEE (reference sequence). Deletions cut 4 bases from V and 8 bases from J, with 16 bases between. Written as DNA, the CDR3 is TGTGCCAGCAGCCTCTTCCGAGGGCCGGATTCACCCCTCCACTTT. Its translation: CASSLFRGPDSPLHF.